This TCR beta chain stems from a study of cytomegalovirus exposure and HLA in healthy donors. Primers: 60 Vbeta forward and 13 Jbeta reverse. TCRdb keeps only in-frame clones here, not all; method: immunoSEQ multiplex PCR. The sample is made up of under 130,000 clones, and the top ten hold approximately 3.7% of it. Germline lookup yields CDR1 MNHNS and CDR2 SASEGT. V was trimmed by 4 bases and J by 0 bases, leaving 18 bases between them. The CDR3 spans 17 residues. Concerning this clone: Its matching antigen is unknown.

Findings and limits, study-wide: A reported reduction in N-insertions relative to the approximately 690-donor mean was seen in an Asian-associated ancestry cluster in a later analysis. Researchers counted around 160 TCR beta chains as cytomegalovirus-associated.

The chain has TRBV6-1 and TRBJ1-1, with a possible D match to TRBD1 (5 bases). The specimen was PBMCs. This receptor was identified in a man aged 35 to 55 in good health and CMV-seronegative. DNA for the CDR3: TGTGCCAGCAGTGTTCCCGGGTCAGGACACATGAACACTGAAGCTTTCTTT. This translates into CASSVPGSGHMNTEAFF.